The T cell receptor (beta chain) under discussion was sequenced for a study of metastatic and nonmetastatic thyroid tumors. About the research overall: Repertoires from blood and tumor or nodule tissue of malignant and benign thyroid patients were compared. Overall study findings and caveats: For both blood and tumor, malignant thyroid tumors reportedly showed significantly higher TCR beta diversity than benign nodules did.

This CDR3 is 15 amino acids long. Germline V gene lookup returns CDR1 SGHRS and CDR2 YFSETQ. Per the study methods: Researchers built a distant-metastasis classifier for papillary thyroid cancer that drew on CDR3 differences across clinicopathological groups. TCRdb re-called the PCR reads via MiXCR. TCRdb's processing, not the authors' own work, is the source of the V and J calls. The table shows about 59,000 clones, with around 15% occurring only once. Note on this clone: Antigen unknown. A junction boundary mismatches the germline segment, possibly from a read error.

Thyroid surgery was preceded by no treatment in any patient. V gene TRBV5-1 combines with J gene TRBJ1-3; D call uncertain. This TCR derives from a male donor with papillary thyroid cancer or a benign thyroid nodule (not recorded which). Some clones in this sample may be carry-over from other donors' samples. Input material: blood. The CDR3 bases are TGCGCCAGCATCTTGGGAGTTTTGTCGGGAAACACCATATATTTT. It yields the protein CASILGVLSGNTIYF.